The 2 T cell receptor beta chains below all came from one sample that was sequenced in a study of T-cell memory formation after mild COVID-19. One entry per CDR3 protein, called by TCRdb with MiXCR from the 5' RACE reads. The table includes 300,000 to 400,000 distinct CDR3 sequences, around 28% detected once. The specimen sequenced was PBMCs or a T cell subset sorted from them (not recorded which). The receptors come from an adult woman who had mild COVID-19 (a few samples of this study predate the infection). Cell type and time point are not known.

As DNA, the CDR3 is TGTGCCAGCAGCTTGAGGAGCGGCACTGAAGCTTTCTTT. Translated: CASSLRSGTEAFF. V gene TRBV5-6 combines with J gene TRBJ1-1; D gene ambiguous. From germline, CDR1 is SGHDT and CDR2 YYEEEE. V dropped 1 base and J dropped 4 bases, with 8 bases sitting between them. CDR3 length: 13 amino acids.

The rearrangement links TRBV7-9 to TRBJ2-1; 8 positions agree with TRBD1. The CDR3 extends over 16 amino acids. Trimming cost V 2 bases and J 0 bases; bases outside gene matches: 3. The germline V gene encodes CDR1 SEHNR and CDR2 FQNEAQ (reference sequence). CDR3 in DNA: TGTGCCAGCAGCTTATCCACAGGGGGCTCCTACAATGAGCAGTTCTTC. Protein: CASSLSTGGSYNEQFF.